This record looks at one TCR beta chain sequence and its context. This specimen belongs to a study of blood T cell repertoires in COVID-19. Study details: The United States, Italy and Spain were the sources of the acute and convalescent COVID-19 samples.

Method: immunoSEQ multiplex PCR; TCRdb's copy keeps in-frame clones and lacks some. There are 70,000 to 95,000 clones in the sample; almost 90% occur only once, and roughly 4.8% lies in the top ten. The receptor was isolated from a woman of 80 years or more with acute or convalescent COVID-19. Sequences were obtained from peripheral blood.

This chain's CDR3 is CSVGSSGPDTQYF. The CDR3, as DNA: TGCAGCGTTGGTTCATCTGGCCCAGATACGCAGTATTTT. The chain carries TRBV29-1 and TRBJ2-3, with D unclear. CDR1 is SQVTM and CDR2 is ANQGSEA in the germline V gene. The length of the CDR3 is 13 residues. V lost 4 bases to trimming and J lost 4 bases, with 12 bases between them.